Below are 31 T cell receptor beta chains sequenced from a single sample in a study of cytomegalovirus exposure and HLA in healthy donors (dated by TCRdb to 2015 to 2018). Libraries were made using the immunoSEQ multiplex PCR assay. For the multiplex PCR, a mixture combining 60 forward primers for TCR Vbeta segments and 13 reverse primers for TCR Jbeta segments was used. Drawn from immuneACCESS, this table holds only the in-frame rearrangements with V and J called that TCRdb kept. Clones are partly lost; checked studies trace under half to an unresolved V gene and leave the rest unexplained. Counted in this sample were 140,000 or so clones; over 75% of them appeared once. The ten largest make up 1.2% of the sample. The sequenced material came from PBMCs. The receptors were sampled from a female donor in good health and CMV-seronegative.

This clone appeared a few times. The CDR3 sequence: CASSFGGAHNQPQHF. Written as DNA, the CDR3 is TGTGCCAGCAGTTTTGGAGGCGCCCACAATCAGCCCCAGCATTTT. The chain uses TRBV27 and TRBJ1-5; no firm D call. V lost 3 bases, J lost 3 bases, and 12 bases lay in between. Germline V gene lookup returns CDR1 MNHEY and CDR2 SMNVEV (reference sequence). The CDR3 contains 15 residues.

The chain uses TRBV11-2 and TRBJ2-7; TRBD2 agrees at 10 bases. The CDR3 runs to 19 residues. Germline lookup yields CDR1 SGHAT and CDR2 FQNNGV. Trimming at V came to 1 base and at J to 3 bases, leaving 15 bases not matched to a gene. CDR3 in DNA: TGTGCCAGCAGCTTAGTGGGCTTGGTAGGGACTAGCGCCAACTACGAGCAGTACTTC. It codes for CASSLVGLVGTSANYEQYF.

The chain combines TRBV7-9 with TRBJ2-1; D gene unclear. The V gene's germline CDR1 is SEHNR and CDR2 FQNEAQ (reference sequence). CDR3 length: 11 residues. Trimming stripped 3 bases from V and 10 bases from J, with 7 bases between. CDR3 in amino acids: CASSFGAEQFF. The CDR3 DNA reads as TGTGCCAGCAGCTTTGGAGCGGAGCAGTTCTTC.

The gene calls are TRBV20-1 and TRBJ1-1; D uncertain. The CDR3 sequence is 11 residues long. CDR1 DFQATT and CDR2 SNEGSKA come from the germline V gene (reference sequence). Trimming left V 4 bases short and J 6 bases short, with 9 bases between. The CDR3: CSAMRFPEAFF. DNA of the CDR3: TGCAGTGCTATGAGGTTTCCTGAAGCTTTCTTT.

This clone was recorded at least ten times. This chain uses TRBV2 with TRBJ2-1; TRBD2 matches at 8 bases. J lost 5 bases, V lost 4 bases, and 4 bases had no gene match. Germline CDR1 and CDR2: SNHLY and FYNNEI. The CDR3 is made up of 14 amino acids. The CDR3 region has the DNA TGTGCCAGCAGTGTCGGGAGGGACCACAATGAGCAGTTCTTC. It specifies CASSVGRDHNEQFF. Based on the CDR3 plus reference TRBV2 and TRBJ2-1, the full variable domain is EPEVTQTPSHQVTQMGQEVILRCVPISNHLYFYWYRQILGQKVEFLVSFYNNEISEKSEIFDDQFSVERPDGSNFTLKIRSTKLEDSAMYFCASSVGRDHNEQFFGPGTRLTVL.

The V and J genes are TRBV4-2 and TRBJ1-3; D call uncertain. The CDR3 runs 20 residues. The V end lost 0 bases, the J end lost 0 bases, and 21 bases lay between the germline ends. Germline lookup yields CDR1 LGHNA and CDR2 YNFKEQ. The CDR3 sequence: CASSQDGRMGDFSSGNTIYF. The CDR3 nucleotides are TGTGCCAGCAGCCAAGATGGGCGTATGGGAGACTTCAGCTCTGGAAACACCATATATTTT.

In its sample, this clone was seen a few times. The chain carries TRBV28 and TRBJ2-7; TRBD2 might be the D (5 bases). With 4 bases removed from V and 4 bases from J, the gap between germline ends came to 14 bases. Germline V CDR1 and CDR2: MDHEN, SYDVKM. The CDR3 loop spans 14 amino acids. The CDR3 nucleotides are TGTGCCAGCAGTTCGAGGGCTCTAAAATACGAGCAGTACTTC. This translates into CASSSRALKYEQYF.

The J gene is TRBJ2-5, the V gene TRBV2, with 7 bases that match TRBD2. Germline values: CDR1 SNHLY, CDR2 FYNNEI. Trimming at V came to 4 bases and at J to 6 bases, leaving 11 bases not matched to a gene. The CDR3 consists of 15 residues. Here the CDR3 reads CASSVQAGARKTQYF. The CDR3 DNA reads as TGTGCCAGCAGTGTTCAGGCGGGAGCACGGAAGACCCAGTACTTC.

The chain carries TRBV7-2 and TRBJ1-1, with 7 bases identical to TRBD1. This CDR3 has 16 residues. V lost 2 bases, J lost 3 bases, and 9 bases stayed unmatched. Germline V gene sequence: CDR1 SGHTA, CDR2 FQGNSA. CDR3 nucleotide sequence: TGTGCCAGCAGCTTACCTAACAGGGGTAAGGACACTGAAGCTTTCTTT. This translates into CASSLPNRGKDTEAFF.

The chain is built from TRBV7-6 and TRBJ1-2; TRBD1 aligns across 7 bases. CDR1 and CDR2 from the germline V gene are SGHVS and FNYEAQ. The V segment lost 5 bases and the J segment 2 bases; nucleotides outside the gene matches: 5. The CDR3 covers 14 residues. The CDR3 spells CASSPMTGNYGYTF. The DNA for the CDR3 is TGTGCCAGCAGCCCGATGACAGGGAACTATGGCTACACCTTC. Full variable domain (outside the CDR3, taken from reference TRBV7-6 and TRBJ1-2): GAGVSQSPRYKVTKRGQDVALRCDPISGHVSLYWYRQALGQGPEFLTYFNYEAQQDKSGLPNDRFSAERPEGSISTLTIQRTEQRDSAMYRCASSPMTGNYGYTFGSGTRLTVV.

V is TRBV15 and J is TRBJ1-1; TRBD1 is a possible D gene (5 bases). CDR3 length: 15 residues. Trimming removed 0 bases at V and 1 base at J, with 9 bases between. CDR1 LNHNV and CDR2 YYDKDF come from the germline V gene (reference sequence). DNA of the CDR3: TGTGCCACCAGCAGAGATCGCCAGGGGAACACTGAAGCTTTCTTT. It codes for CATSRDRQGNTEAFF.

With regard to this clone: This specimen includes other DNA sequences encoding the same CDR3. The chain is built from TRBV19 and TRBJ2-3; perhaps TRBD2 as D (5 bases). V dropped 3 bases and J dropped 1 base, with 11 bases sitting between them. CDR3 length: 15 amino acids. Germline values: CDR1 LNHDA, CDR2 SQIVND (reference sequence). The CDR3 bases are TGTGCCAGTAGTATCTCCCCGCGGGGCACAGATACGCAGTATTTT. It specifies CASSISPRGTDTQYF.

This clone was recorded once. As DNA, the CDR3 is TGCGCCAGCAGCCAAACAGGTCCTACAGACTATGGCTACACCTTC. Translating gives CASSQTGPTDYGYTF. This rearrangement joins TRBV4-1 to TRBJ1-2; possibly TRBD1 for D (5 bases). From germline, CDR1 is MGHRA and CDR2 YSYEKL. Deletions cut 2 bases from V and 3 bases from J, with 13 bases between. The CDR3 covers 15 residues.

CDR3 protein: CASSEGGGWGYTF. The CDR3 region has the DNA TGTGCCAGCAGTGAAGGCGGGGGGTGGGGCTACACCTTC. This chain joins TRBV6-1 and TRBJ1-2, with D maybe TRBD1 (5 bases). The CDR3 spans 13 residues. Germline lookup yields CDR1 MNHNS and CDR2 SASEGT. V shed 1 base and J shed 8 bases, with 11 bases lying between them.

The rearrangement joins TRBV27 to TRBJ1-2, with TRBD1 matching 7 bases. The CDR3 covers 15 residues. Germline CDR1 reads MNHEY; CDR2 reads SMNVEV (reference sequence). The J segment lost 4 bases and the V segment lost 3 bases, leaving 8 bases of the junction unmatched. CDR3 bases: TGTGCCAGCAGTTTGCTGGGACAGATGCCCTATGGCTACACCTTC. It translates to CASSLLGQMPYGYTF.

Remarks on this clone: Different DNA sequences within this sample yield the same CDR3. The chain carries TRBV30 and TRBJ2-7, with 10 bases that match TRBD1. The ends lost 1 base at V and 4 bases at J; junction bases unmatched: 1. The germline gives CDR1 GTSNPN, CDR2 SVGIG (reference sequence). CDR3 length equals 13 residues. The CDR3 region is CAWSGDRGYEQYF. The CDR3 nucleotides are TGTGCCTGGAGTGGGGACAGGGGTTACGAGCAGTACTTC. Together with reference TRBV30 and TRBJ2-7, the CDR3 gives the full variable domain: SQTIHQWPATLVQPVGSPLSLECTVEGTSNPNLYWYRQAAGRGLQLLFYSVGIGQISSEVPQNLSASRPQDRQFILSSKKLLLSDSGFYLCAWSGDRGYEQYFGPGTRLTVT.

The chain combines TRBV7-9 with TRBJ1-5; tentative D call: TRBD1 (6 bases). Germline V gives CDR1 SEHNR, CDR2 FQNEAQ (reference sequence). The CDR3 is 15 amino acids. Trimming shortened V by 6 bases and J by 6 bases, and 18 bases separated the two germline ends. The CDR3 region is CASSKVGGQGQPQHF. Written as DNA, the CDR3 is TGTGCCAGCAGTAAAGTCGGGGGGCAGGGTCAGCCCCAGCATTTT. Full variable domain (missing parts from reference TRBV7-9 and TRBJ1-5): DTGVSQNPRHKITKRGQNVTFRCDPISEHNRLYWYRQTLGQGPEFLTYFQNEAQLEKSRLLSDRFSAERPKGSFSTLEIQRTEQGDSAMYLCASSKVGGQGQPQHFGDGTRLSIL.

The chain recombines TRBV5-4 with TRBJ2-2, with D possibly TRBD2 on 5 matching bases. The V gene's germline CDR1 is SGHNT and CDR2 YYREEE (reference sequence). The CDR3 totals 16 residues. Trimming stripped 3 bases from V and 1 base from J, with 13 bases between. CDR3 nucleotide sequence: TGTGCCAGCAGCTATCGCCGGACTCTGAACACCGGGGAGCTGTTTTTT. Protein product: CASSYRRTLNTGELFF.

This chain links TRBV4-1 with TRBJ2-7, with 11 bases that match TRBD2. Germline lookup yields CDR1 MGHRA and CDR2 YSYEKL. This CDR3 comprises 15 residues. The J segment lost 5 bases and the V segment lost 4 bases, leaving 7 bases of the junction unmatched. The chain's CDR3 is CASSPTGTSGDEQYF. The CDR3 DNA follows: TGCGCCAGCAGCCCAACGGGGACTAGCGGAGACGAGCAGTACTTC.

The rearrangement uses TRBV6-1 and TRBJ2-2; D call uncertain. This CDR3 is built from 12 residues. CDR1 and CDR2 (germline): MNHNS, SASEGT. V was cut by 4 bases and J by 3 bases, with 3 bases left in between. The chain's CDR3 is CASSAYTGELFF. In DNA, the CDR3 is TGTGCCAGCAGTGCTTACACCGGGGAGCTGTTTTTT.

This clone was seen just once. The rearrangement uses TRBV7-9 and TRBJ1-1, with D perhaps TRBD1 (6 bases). The germline V gene encodes CDR1 SEHNR and CDR2 FQNEAQ (reference sequence). V gave up 5 bases and J gave up 1 base, with 14 bases separating them. The length of the CDR3 is 15 residues. Written as DNA, the CDR3 is TGTGCCAGCAGCACGAGACAGGTTACGAACACTGAAGCTTTCTTT. This translates into CASSTRQVTNTEAFF.

This chain uses TRBV5-1 with TRBJ2-1; 11 bases match TRBD2. Germline V gene lookup returns CDR1 SGHRS and CDR2 YFSETQ. This CDR3 contains 16 residues. V lost 5 bases and J lost 4; bases outside the gene matches: 8. In DNA, the CDR3 is TGCGCCAGCAGGTTGCCGGGACTAGCGGAATACAATGAGCAGTTCTTC. Its protein product is CASRLPGLAEYNEQFF.

This clone has only a few counts. This chain uses TRBV4-1 with TRBJ2-2, with 7 nucleotides matching TRBD2. The V gene's germline CDR1 is MGHRA and CDR2 YSYEKL. The CDR3 sequence is 16 residues long. V lost 2 bases, J lost 6 bases, and 9 bases stayed unmatched. The CDR3 nucleotides are TGCGCCAGCAGCCAATCCGGGGGAGGGCCGGCCGGGGAGCTGTTTTTT. Translation: CASSQSGGGPAGELFF.

This clone has only one observation. The gene calls are TRBV5-1 and TRBJ1-1; 8 nucleotides align to TRBD1. The CDR3 extends over 17 amino acids. Germline loops: CDR1 SGHRS, CDR2 YFSETQ. Trimming at V came to 4 bases and at J to 4 bases, leaving 15 bases not matched to a gene. The CDR3 nucleotides read TGCGCCAGCAGCCCGGGGACAGGAAGGATTCGAGGCACTGAAGCTTTCTTT. Its translation is CASSPGTGRIRGTEAFF.

V usage is TRBV18 and J usage is TRBJ2-2, with 12 positions matching TRBD2. The germline V gene has CDR1 KGHSH and CDR2 LQKENI. The CDR3 covers 16 residues. The V gene end was trimmed by 2 bases and the J gene end by 6 bases; junction bases not matched to a gene: 4. CDR3 loop: CASSPDLAGGPGELFF. The CDR3 bases are TGTGCCAGCTCACCAGACCTAGCGGGAGGGCCCGGGGAGCTGTTTTTT.

This clone came up a few times. The CDR3, as DNA: TGTGCCACCAGCAGAGAACGACAGGGTGCCTACGAGCAGTACTTC. Protein sequence: CATSRERQGAYEQYF. V is TRBV15 and J is TRBJ2-7; 7 nucleotides line up with TRBD1. The germline V gene encodes CDR1 LNHNV and CDR2 YYDKDF (reference sequence). J was trimmed by 2 bases and V by 0 bases; bases with no gene match: 4. The CDR3 is 15 amino acids.

This clone was recorded only once. The V call is TRBV7-9, the J call TRBJ1-5, with TRBD1 matching over 9 bases. V shed 3 bases and J 2 bases; nucleotides not matched to a gene: 5. The germline V gene has CDR1 SEHNR and CDR2 FQNEAQ (reference sequence). This CDR3 has 16 amino acids. The CDR3 reads CASSFGGQGGNQPQHF. Here the CDR3 DNA reads TGTGCCAGCAGCTTCGGGGGACAGGGTGGCAATCAGCCCCAGCATTTT.

This chain uses TRBV5-5 with TRBJ1-1, with TRBD1 as a possible D gene (6 bases). Trimming left V 2 bases short and J 6 bases short, with 14 bases between. Germline CDR1 reads SGHKS; CDR2 reads YYEKEE (reference sequence). The CDR3 runs 14 residues. The CDR3 here is CASSLIQGPPEAFF. DNA for the CDR3: TGTGCCAGCAGCTTAATACAGGGACCACCTGAAGCTTTCTTT.

J is TRBJ2-7 and V is TRBV2, with D maybe TRBD1 (5 bases). CDR1 is SNHLY, CDR2 FYNNEI, per germline. The CDR3 spans 15 residues. V gave up 3 bases and J gave up 5 bases, with 17 bases separating them. The CDR3 DNA reads as TGTGCCAGCAGTGAGCCAGCCAGGGCTCCAAACGAGCAGTACTTC. Translated: CASSEPARAPNEQYF.

The chain is built from TRBV27 and TRBJ1-4, with a possible D match to TRBD1 (6 bases). The V gene lost 10 bases and the J gene lost 0 bases, with 15 bases spanning the gap. The germline CDR1 and CDR2 sequences are MNHEY and SMNVEV (reference sequence). This CDR3 region has 15 residues. The CDR3: CATRTGTTTNEKLFF. The CDR3 region has the DNA TGTGCCACCAGAACCGGGACAACAACTAATGAAAAACTGTTTTTT.

The V gene is TRBV10-1, the J gene TRBJ2-1; 8 bases agree with TRBD2. V lost 5 bases, J lost 6 bases, and 18 bases stayed unmatched. The CDR3 contains 18 residues. The germline gives CDR1 WNHNN, CDR2 SYGVQD (reference sequence). DNA of the CDR3: TGCGCCAGCAGTCTTGACAGGATTAGCGGGAAGGTCGTCAATGAGCAGTTCTTC. Translated: CASSLDRISGKVVNEQFF.